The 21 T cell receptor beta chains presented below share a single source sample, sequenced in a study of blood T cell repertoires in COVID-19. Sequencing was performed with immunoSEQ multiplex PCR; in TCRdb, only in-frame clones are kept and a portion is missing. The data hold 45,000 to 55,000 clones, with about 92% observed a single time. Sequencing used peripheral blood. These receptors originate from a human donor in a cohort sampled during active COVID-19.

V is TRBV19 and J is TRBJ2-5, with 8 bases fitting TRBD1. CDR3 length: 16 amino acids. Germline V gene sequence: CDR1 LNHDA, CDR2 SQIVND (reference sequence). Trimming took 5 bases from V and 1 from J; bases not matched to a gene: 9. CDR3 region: CASSDWTGNRQETQYF. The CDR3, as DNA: TGTGCCAGTAGTGATTGGACAGGGAATCGCCAAGAGACCCAGTACTTC.

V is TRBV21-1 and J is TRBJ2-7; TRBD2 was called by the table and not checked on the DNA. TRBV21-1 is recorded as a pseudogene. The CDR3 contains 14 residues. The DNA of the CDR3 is TGTGCCAGCCCTAACGGGGGACTTCCCTACGAGCAGTACTTC. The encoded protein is CASPNGGLPYEQYF.

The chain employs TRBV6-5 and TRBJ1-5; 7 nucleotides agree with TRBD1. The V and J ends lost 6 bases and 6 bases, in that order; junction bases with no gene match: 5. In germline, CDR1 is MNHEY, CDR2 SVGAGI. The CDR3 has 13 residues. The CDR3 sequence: CASRTTGVQPQHF. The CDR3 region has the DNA TGTGCCAGCAGGACCACAGGGGTTCAGCCCCAGCATTTT.

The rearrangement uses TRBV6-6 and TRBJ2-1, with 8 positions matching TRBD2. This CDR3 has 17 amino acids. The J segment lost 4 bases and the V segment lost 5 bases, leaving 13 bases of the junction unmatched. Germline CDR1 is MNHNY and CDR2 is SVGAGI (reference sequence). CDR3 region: CASSRTSLRGRYNEQFF. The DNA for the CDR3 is TGTGCCAGCAGTCGGACTAGCCTAAGAGGGCGGTACAATGAGCAGTTCTTC.

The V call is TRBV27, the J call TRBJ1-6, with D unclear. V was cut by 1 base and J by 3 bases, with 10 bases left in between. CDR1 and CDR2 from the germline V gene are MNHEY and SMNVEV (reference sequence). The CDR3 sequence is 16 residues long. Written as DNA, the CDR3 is TGTGCCAGCAGTTTATTAAAACGAGGCTATAATTCACCCCTCCACTTT. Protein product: CASSLLKRGYNSPLHF.

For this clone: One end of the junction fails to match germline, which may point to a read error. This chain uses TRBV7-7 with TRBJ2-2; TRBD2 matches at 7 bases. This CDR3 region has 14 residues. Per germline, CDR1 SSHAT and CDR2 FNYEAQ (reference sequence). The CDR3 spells CASSPGLFTGELFF. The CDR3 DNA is TGTGCTAGCAGCCCGGGACTATTCACCGGGGAGCTGTTTTTT.

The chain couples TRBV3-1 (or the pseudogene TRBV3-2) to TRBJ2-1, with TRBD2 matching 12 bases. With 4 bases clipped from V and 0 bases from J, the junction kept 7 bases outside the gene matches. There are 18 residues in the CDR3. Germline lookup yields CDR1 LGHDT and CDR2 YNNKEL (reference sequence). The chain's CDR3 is CASSPRTSGISSYNEQFF. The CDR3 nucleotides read TGTGCCAGCAGCCCTCGGACTAGCGGGATTAGCTCCTACAATGAGCAGTTCTTC.

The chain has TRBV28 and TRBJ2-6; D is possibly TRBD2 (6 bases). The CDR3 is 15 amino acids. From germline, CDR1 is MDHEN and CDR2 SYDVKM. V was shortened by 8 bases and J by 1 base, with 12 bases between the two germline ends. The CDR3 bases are TGTGCCAGCGGAGGGATCCCTTCTGGGGCCAACGTCCTGACTTTC. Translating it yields CASGGIPSGANVLTF.

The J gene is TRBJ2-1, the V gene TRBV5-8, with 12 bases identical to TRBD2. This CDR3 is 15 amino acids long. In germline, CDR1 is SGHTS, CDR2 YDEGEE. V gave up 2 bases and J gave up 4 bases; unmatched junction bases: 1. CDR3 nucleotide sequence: TGTGCCAGCAGCTTACTAGCGGGAGGATACAATGAGCAGTTCTTC. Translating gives CASSLLAGGYNEQFF.

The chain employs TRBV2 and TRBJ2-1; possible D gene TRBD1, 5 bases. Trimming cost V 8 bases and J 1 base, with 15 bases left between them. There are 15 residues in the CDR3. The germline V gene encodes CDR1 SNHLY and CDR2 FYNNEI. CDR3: CASDATVSSYNEQFF. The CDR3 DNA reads TGTGCCAGCGACGCGACAGTTTCGTCCTACAATGAGCAGTTCTTC.

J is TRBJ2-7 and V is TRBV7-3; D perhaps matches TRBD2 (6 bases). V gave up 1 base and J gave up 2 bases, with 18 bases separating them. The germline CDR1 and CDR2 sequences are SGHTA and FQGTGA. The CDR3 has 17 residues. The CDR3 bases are TGTGCCAGCAGCTTAAGAAACGGCGGGGAACGGGCCTACGAGCAGTACTTC. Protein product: CASSLRNGGERAYEQYF.

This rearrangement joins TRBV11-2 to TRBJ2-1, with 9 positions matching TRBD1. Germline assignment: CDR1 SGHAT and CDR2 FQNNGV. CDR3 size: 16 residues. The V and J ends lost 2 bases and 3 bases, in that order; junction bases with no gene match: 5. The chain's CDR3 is CASSLNRGPIYNEQFF. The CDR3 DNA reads TGTGCCAGCAGCTTAAACAGGGGGCCCATCTACAATGAGCAGTTCTTC.

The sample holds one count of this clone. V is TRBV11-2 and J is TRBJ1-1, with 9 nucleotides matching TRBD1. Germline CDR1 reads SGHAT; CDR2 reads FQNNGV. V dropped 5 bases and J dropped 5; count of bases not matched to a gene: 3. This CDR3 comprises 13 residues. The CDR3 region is CASSHRGRTEAFF. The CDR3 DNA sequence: TGTGCCAGCAGCCACAGGGGGCGGACTGAAGCTTTCTTT.

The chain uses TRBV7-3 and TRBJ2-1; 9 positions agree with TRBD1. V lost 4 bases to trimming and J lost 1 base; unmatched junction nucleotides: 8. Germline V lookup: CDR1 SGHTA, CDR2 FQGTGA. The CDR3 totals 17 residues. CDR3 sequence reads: CASSSGTGQRSYNEQFF. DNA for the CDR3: TGTGCCAGCAGCTCCGGGACAGGGCAGCGGTCCTACAATGAGCAGTTCTTC.

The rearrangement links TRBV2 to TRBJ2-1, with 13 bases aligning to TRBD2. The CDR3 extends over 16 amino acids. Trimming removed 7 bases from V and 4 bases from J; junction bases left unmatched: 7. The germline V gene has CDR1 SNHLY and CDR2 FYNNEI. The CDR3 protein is CASTSRGLAGYNEQFF. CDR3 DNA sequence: TGTGCCAGCACCTCGAGGGGACTAGCGGGATACAATGAGCAGTTCTTC.

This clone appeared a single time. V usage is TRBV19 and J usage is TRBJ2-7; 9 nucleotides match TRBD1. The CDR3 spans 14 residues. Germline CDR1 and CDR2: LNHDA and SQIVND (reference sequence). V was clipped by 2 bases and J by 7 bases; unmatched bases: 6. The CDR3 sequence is CASSIRDRVREQYF. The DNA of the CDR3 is TGTGCCAGTAGTATACGGGACAGGGTTCGGGAGCAGTACTTC.

In nucleotides, the CDR3 is TGTGCCAGCAGCCTCGCAGGCGGGGGCACCTACGAGCAGTACTTC. Translating gives CASSLAGGGTYEQYF. This chain connects TRBV3-1 (or the pseudogene TRBV3-2) to TRBJ2-7; D may be TRBD2 (7 bases). Trimming took off 4 bases at V and 2 bases at J, with 15 bases between the two ends. The CDR3 spans 15 residues. Looked up from germline, CDR1 is LGHDT and CDR2 is YNNKEL (reference sequence).

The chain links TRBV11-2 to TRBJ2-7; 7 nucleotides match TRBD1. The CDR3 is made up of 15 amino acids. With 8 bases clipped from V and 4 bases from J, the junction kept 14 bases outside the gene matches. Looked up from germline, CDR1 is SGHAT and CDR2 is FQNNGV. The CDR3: CASATLVGQLYEQYF. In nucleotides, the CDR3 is TGTGCCAGCGCCACCCTGGTGGGACAGCTATACGAGCAGTACTTC.

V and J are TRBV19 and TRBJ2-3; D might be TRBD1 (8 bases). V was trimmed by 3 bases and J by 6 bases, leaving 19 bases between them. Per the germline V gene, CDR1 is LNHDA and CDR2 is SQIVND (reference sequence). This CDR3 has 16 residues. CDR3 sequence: CASSIDRGGGGDTQYF. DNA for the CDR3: TGTGCCAGTAGTATCGACAGGGGCGGCGGGGGTGATACGCAGTATTTT.

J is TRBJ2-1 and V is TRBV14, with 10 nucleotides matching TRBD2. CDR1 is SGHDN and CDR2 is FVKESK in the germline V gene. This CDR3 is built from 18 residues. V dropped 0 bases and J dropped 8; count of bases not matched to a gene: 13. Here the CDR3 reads CASSQDPSLAGGFDEQFF. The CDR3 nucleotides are TGTGCCAGCAGCCAAGACCCCTCATTAGCGGGAGGTTTCGATGAGCAGTTCTTC.

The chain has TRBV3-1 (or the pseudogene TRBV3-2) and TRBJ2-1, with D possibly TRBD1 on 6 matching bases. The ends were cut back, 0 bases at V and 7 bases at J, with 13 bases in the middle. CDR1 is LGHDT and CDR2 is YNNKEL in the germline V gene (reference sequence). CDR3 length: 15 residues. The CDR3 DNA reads TGTGCCAGCAGCCAAGACGGCAGGGGTGGGAATGAGCAGTTCTTC. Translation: CASSQDGRGGNEQFF.